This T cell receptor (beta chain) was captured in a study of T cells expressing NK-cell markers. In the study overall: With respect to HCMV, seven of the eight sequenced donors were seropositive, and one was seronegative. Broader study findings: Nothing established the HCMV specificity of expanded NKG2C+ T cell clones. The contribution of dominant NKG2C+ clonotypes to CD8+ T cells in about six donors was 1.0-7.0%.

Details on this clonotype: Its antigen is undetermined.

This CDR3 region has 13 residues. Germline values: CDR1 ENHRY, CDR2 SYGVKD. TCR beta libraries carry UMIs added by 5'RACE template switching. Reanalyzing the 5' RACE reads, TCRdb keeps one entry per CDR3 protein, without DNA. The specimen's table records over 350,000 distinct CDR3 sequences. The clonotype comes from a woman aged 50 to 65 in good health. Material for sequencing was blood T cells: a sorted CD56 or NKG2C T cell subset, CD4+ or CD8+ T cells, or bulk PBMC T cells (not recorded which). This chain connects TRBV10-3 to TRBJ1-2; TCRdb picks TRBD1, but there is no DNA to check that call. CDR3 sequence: CAISDRGTEGYTF.